The present entry profiles one T cell receptor beta chain with its context. This sample was taken from a study of blood T cell repertoires in COVID-19. Study context: PBMCs, B-cell-depleted T cells, or T cells provided the cDNA or gDNA that made up the material.

Sequencing was performed with immunoSEQ multiplex PCR; in TCRdb, only in-frame clones are kept and a portion is missing. The repertoire has 250,000 or so clones, 80% to 90% of them found once; the top ten carry 3% to 4%. The CDR3 totals 16 residues. V lost 0 bases and J lost 2; bases outside the gene matches: 4. Germline V gives CDR1 LGHNA, CDR2 YNFKEQ. Before they entered the study, exposed participants had met a COVID-19 case within 2 weeks. This sequence originates from a woman aged 25 to 39 who had been exposed to COVID-19. The sample consisted of PBMCs or T cells enriched from blood (not recorded which). This chain connects TRBV4-2 to TRBJ2-1, with 7 bases identical to TRBD2. The chain's CDR3 is CASSQDSGGTYNEQFF. CDR3 sequence (DNA): TGTGCCAGCAGCCAAGATTCGGGGGGTACCTACAATGAGCAGTTCTTC.